This TCR beta chain was sequenced for a study of T cells in Graves' hyperthyroidism and ophthalmopathy. This clonotype was observed at least ten times. Its matching antigen is unknown. General observations from the study: Most expanded thyroid clonotypes above 0.001 also appeared in blood. Ophthalmopathy was predicted by the model a median of about six months ahead of onset.

Every diagnosis used clinical symptoms, serum thyroxine and TRAb, thyroid ultrasound and orbital computed tomography. Fresh peripheral blood, 7.5 to 10 ml, was the source of the PBMCs. CDR1 MNHEY and CDR2 SVGAGI come from the germline V gene. The CDR3 is 15 amino acids. The J segment lost 0 bases and the V segment lost 6 bases, leaving 7 bases of the junction unmatched. Researchers took RNA transcripts and amplified the TCR beta CDR3 regions from them. HTBI primers were the set used in a first-round RT-PCR of the TCR CDR3. TCRdb called the multiplex PCR reads again in MiXCR, with one record for every CDR3 protein. Among about 480,000 distinct CDR3 sequences listed, approximately 25% were seen once.

The gene calls are TRBV6-5 and TRBJ1-2; TRBD1 agrees at 7 bases. The sequencing input was blood. The sequence was collected from a woman aged 25 to 39 with Graves' ophthalmopathy. The chain's CDR3 is CASRRTGTANYGYTF. The DNA of the CDR3 is TGTGCCAGCAGGCGTACCGGGACAGCTAACTATGGCTACACCTTC.